Below, 20 T cell receptor beta chains from the same sample are listed, as sequenced in a study of cytomegalovirus exposure and HLA in healthy donors (dated by TCRdb to about 2017). Library construction relied on the immunoSEQ multiplex PCR assay. The multiplex PCR relied on a mix of 60 forward primers for TCR Vbeta segments and 13 reverse primers for TCR Jbeta segments. The source is immuneACCESS, and TCRdb retained only in-frame sequences with V and J called. Part of the clones is not carried over; for the studies checked, unresolved V genes explain less than half of this, and the remainder is unexplained. The sample table contains some 150,000 clones; only one count was recorded for around three quarters of them. 2% to 2.5% of the sample comes from the top ten. The sequenced sample was PBMCs. Receptor source: a young woman in good health and CMV-seropositive.

The V call is TRBV4-1, the J call TRBJ2-1, with 10 bases identical to TRBD2. The CDR3 contains 16 residues. V was clipped by 2 bases and J by 4 bases; unmatched bases: 5. Germline CDR1 and CDR2: MGHRA and YSYEKL. The DNA of the CDR3 is TGCGCCAGCAGCCAATGGACTAGCGGTTATTACAATGAGCAGTTCTTC. Protein sequence: CASSQWTSGYYNEQFF.

The chain joins TRBV6-1 to TRBJ2-7; tentatively, D is TRBD2 (5 bases). Germline assignment: CDR1 MNHNS and CDR2 SASEGT. The CDR3 is 17 residues long. Deletions cut 3 bases from V and 0 bases from J, with 18 bases between. This CDR3 is CASSEAWSGSSSYEQYF. CDR3 coding DNA: TGTGCCAGCAGTGAGGCATGGTCGGGGAGCAGCTCCTACGAGCAGTACTTC.

This chain uses TRBV29-1 with TRBJ2-2; D remains ambiguous. This CDR3 contains 12 residues. Germline values: CDR1 SQVTM, CDR2 ANQGSEA. The germline V and J ends were trimmed by 6 bases and 2 bases, with 7 bases remaining between them. The CDR3 reads CSVAENTGELFF. The CDR3 nucleotides read TGCAGCGTGGCAGAAAACACCGGGGAGCTGTTTTTT.

The gene calls are TRBV6-5 and TRBJ2-1, with 8 bases that match TRBD2. Trimming took 5 bases from V and 4 from J; bases not matched to a gene: 7. Germline assignment: CDR1 MNHEY and CDR2 SVGAGI. The CDR3 is 15 amino acids. CDR3 bases: TGTGCCAGCAGTCCCCTAGCGGGCGCTTACAATGAGCAGTTCTTC. As protein: CASSPLAGAYNEQFF.

This chain connects TRBV9 to TRBJ1-2; the D gene is possibly TRBD1 (6 bases). This CDR3 comprises 15 residues. The germline V gene encodes CDR1 SGDLS and CDR2 YYNGEE. Trimming removed 0 bases from V and 8 bases from J, with 17 bases in between. In DNA form, the CDR3 reads TGTGCCAGCAGCGTAGGAGGGCCAGGGGTTGACGGCTACACCTTC. It encodes CASSVGGPGVDGYTF.

J is TRBJ2-3 and V is TRBV5-6; 10 bases match TRBD1. Germline CDR1 reads SGHDT; CDR2 reads YYEEEE. Trimming at V came to 4 bases and at J to 13 bases, leaving 9 bases not matched to a gene. The CDR3 is 13 residues long. The CDR3 spells CASSTSTGGNKYF. The CDR3 coding sequence is TGTGCCAGCAGCACGTCGACAGGGGGCAATAAGTATTTT.

The chain couples TRBV27 to TRBJ2-7, with a tentative D call TRBD2 (5 bases). V lost 3 bases and J lost 4, with 16 bases in between. There are 15 residues in the CDR3. CDR1 and CDR2 (germline): MNHEY, SMNVEV (reference sequence). The CDR3 DNA follows: TGTGCCAGCAGTTTCGCCCAAAGGAGGATATACGAGCAGTACTTC. It yields the protein CASSFAQRRIYEQYF.

The DNA for the CDR3 is TGTGCCAGCAGCCATGGACAGGGATCCTACAATGAGCAGTTCTTC. It specifies CASSHGQGSYNEQFF. The V call is TRBV5-6, the J call TRBJ2-1; 8 bases are a match to TRBD1. Germline CDR1 is SGHDT and CDR2 is YYEEEE. J gave up 1 base and V 4 bases, and 4 bases lay outside the gene matches. This CDR3 is built from 15 residues.

This chain uses TRBV6-5 with TRBJ2-7, with 9 positions matching TRBD1. Germline CDR1 reads MNHEY; CDR2 reads SVGAGI. This CDR3 is built from 16 residues. J lost 4 bases, V lost 4 bases, and 11 bases had no gene match. The CDR3 reads CASSFQTQGATYEQYF. CDR3 sequence (DNA): TGTGCCAGCAGTTTCCAAACACAGGGGGCGACGTACGAGCAGTACTTC.

V usage is TRBV30 and J usage is TRBJ2-7, with D tentatively TRBD2 (6 bases). Germline loops: CDR1 GTSNPN, CDR2 SVGIG (reference sequence). The CDR3 contains 11 residues. Trimming took 4 bases from V and 3 from J, leaving 7 bases between them. CDR3 in DNA: TGTGCCTGGACGCGGGACTACGAGCAGTACTTC. It encodes CAWTRDYEQYF.

The V and J genes are TRBV7-6 and TRBJ1-2; TRBD1 aligns across 11 bases. The CDR3 extends over 16 amino acids. CDR1 is SGHVS and CDR2 is FNYEAQ in the germline V gene. V lost 1 base and J lost 8; bases outside the gene matches: 9. The CDR3 bases are TGTGCCAGCAGCTTAGTTACTGGACAGGGGGCTTTAGGCTACACCTTC. Its translation is CASSLVTGQGALGYTF.

J is TRBJ2-7 and V is TRBV4-3; TRBD2 agrees at 12 bases. The germline V gene has CDR1 LGHNA and CDR2 YSLEER. V was pared by 1 base and J by 7 bases, with 14 bases of the junction left unmatched. CDR3 length: 18 amino acids. The DNA for the CDR3 is TGCGCCAGCAGCCAAGGGGACCGCCTAGCGGGGGGGCCGGGGGAGCAGTACTTC. Amino acid sequence: CASSQGDRLAGGPGEQYF.

V usage is TRBV5-5 and J usage is TRBJ1-5; D not resolved. Looked up from germline, CDR1 is SGHKS and CDR2 is YYEKEE (reference sequence). Trimming stripped 5 bases from V and 2 bases from J, with 17 bases between. The CDR3 is made up of 16 amino acids. The CDR3 reads CASRAGAIEGNQPQHF. CDR3 DNA sequence: TGTGCCAGCAGAGCGGGAGCAATCGAGGGCAATCAGCCCCAGCATTTT.

This clone was seen a handful of times. This chain uses TRBV15 with TRBJ1-1, with D possibly being TRBD1 (5 bases). The germline CDR1 and CDR2 sequences are LNHNV and YYDKDF (reference sequence). CDR3 length: 15 amino acids. V was shortened by 3 bases and J by 4 bases, with 15 bases between the two germline ends. CDR3 nucleotides: TGTGCCACCAGCAGGGACAAAAGGTTTAGCACTGAAGCTTTCTTT. It is translated as CATSRDKRFSTEAFF.

V and J are TRBV10-3 and TRBJ2-2, with a possible D match to TRBD2 (5 bases). Germline V lookup: CDR1 ENHRY, CDR2 SYGVKD. V was pared by 0 bases and J by 4 bases, with 9 bases between. CDR3 length: 15 residues. CDR3 nucleotides: TGTGCCATCAGTGAGTCGGCTAGCCCCACCGGGGAGCTGTTTTTT. It is translated as CAISESASPTGELFF.

This clone was observed a few times. The chain couples TRBV21-1 to TRBJ2-3; the listed D gene, TRBD2, was not tested against the DNA. TRBV21-1 counts as a pseudogene. The CDR3 has 16 amino acids. The CDR3: CASSKDSGGAADTQYF. CDR3 nucleotides: TGTGCCAGCAGCAAGGATAGCGGGGGGGCTGCAGATACGCAGTATTTT.

The chain uses TRBV4-3 and TRBJ1-5; 9 nucleotides line up with TRBD1. This CDR3 is built from 19 residues. The V and J ends lost 0 bases and 0 bases, in that order; junction bases with no gene match: 9. The V gene's germline CDR1 is LGHNA and CDR2 YSLEER. CDR3 coding DNA: TGCGCCAGCAGCCAAGAGTCCAGGACAGGGGCCCATAGCAATCAGCCCCAGCATTTT. Its translation is CASSQESRTGAHSNQPQHF.

The chain links TRBV19 to TRBJ2-1; 10 nucleotides agree with TRBD1. Losses at the gene ends were 4 bases for V and 7 bases for J; bases not matched to a gene: 7. Per germline, CDR1 LNHDA and CDR2 SQIVND (reference sequence). This CDR3 contains 15 residues. This chain's CDR3 is CASSTSGTGVNEQFF. Written as DNA, the CDR3 is TGTGCCAGTAGTACATCCGGGACAGGGGTTAATGAGCAGTTCTTC.

This clone was seen once. V gene TRBV2 combines with J gene TRBJ2-2; TRBD2 aligns across 12 bases. The CDR3 contains 17 residues. Germline V gene sequence: CDR1 SNHLY, CDR2 FYNNEI. V shed 1 base and J 3 bases; nucleotides not matched to a gene: 3. The CDR3 is CASSEDGLAGHTGELFF. Written as DNA, the CDR3 is TGTGCCAGCAGTGAAGACGGACTAGCGGGACACACCGGGGAGCTGTTTTTT.

The chain uses TRBV30 and TRBJ2-3; 7 bases are shared with TRBD2. Looked up from germline, CDR1 is GTSNPN and CDR2 is SVGIG (reference sequence). Trimming removed 3 bases from V and 5 bases from J; junction bases left unmatched: 11. The CDR3 covers 15 residues. The CDR3 DNA is TGTGCCTGGAGCGAGCGGGGATGGGTAGGAGATACGCAGTATTTT. Translating it yields CAWSERGWVGDTQYF.